Shown below are 30 T cell receptor beta chains from a single sample sequenced in a study of cytomegalovirus exposure and HLA in healthy donors. Only in-frame clones appear in the TCRdb table, and some are missing; sequencing was by immunoSEQ multiplex PCR. This sample has about 250,000 clones, with roughly 87% found just once. Sequenced input: PBMCs. These receptors were obtained from a man younger than 30 in good health and CMV-seropositive.

The chain combines TRBV6-5 with TRBJ1-2; D is uncertain. This CDR3 spans 15 amino acids. Germline CDR1 MNHEY, CDR2 SVGAGI. V gave up 5 bases and J gave up 0 bases, with 13 bases separating them. CDR3 nucleotide sequence: TGTGCCAGCAGTGTCACCTACGCGGCTAACTATGGCTACACCTTC. Protein product: CASSVTYAANYGYTF.

This clone was observed a few times. The CDR3 reads CAWKWGRTYGYTF. CDR3 sequence (DNA): TGTGCCTGGAAGTGGGGCAGGACCTATGGCTACACCTTC. This rearrangement joins TRBV30 to TRBJ1-2, with a possible D match to TRBD1 (5 bases). CDR1 and CDR2 (germline): GTSNPN, SVGIG (reference sequence). V dropped 4 bases and J dropped 4 bases, with 13 bases sitting between them. There are 13 residues in the CDR3.

V usage is TRBV28 and J usage is TRBJ1-4, with 8 bases that match TRBD1. CDR3 size: 16 residues. From germline, CDR1 is MDHEN and CDR2 SYDVKM. V was pared by 7 bases and J by 5 bases, with 12 bases of the junction left unmatched. CDR3 loop: CASTSAMTGVNEKLFF. The CDR3 nucleotides read TGTGCCAGCACCTCAGCAATGACAGGGGTGAATGAAAAACTGTTTTTT.

V is TRBV28 and J is TRBJ2-7, with 10 bases identical to TRBD1. The CDR3 is 14 amino acids. CDR1 MDHEN and CDR2 SYDVKM come from the germline V gene. The V gene end was trimmed by 8 bases and the J gene end by 0 bases; junction bases not matched to a gene: 4. In DNA, the CDR3 is TGTGCCAGCTACGGGACAGGGGCCTCCTACGAGCAGTACTTC. It yields the protein CASYGTGASYEQYF.

The chain links TRBV15 to TRBJ2-2; D is undetermined. V lost 1 base, J lost 4 bases, and 7 bases lay in between. CDR3 length: 14 amino acids. The germline gives CDR1 LNHNV, CDR2 YYDKDF (reference sequence). The CDR3 loop reads CATSRGPSTGELFF. The CDR3 nucleotides read TGTGCCACCAGCAGAGGCCCTTCCACCGGGGAGCTGTTTTTT.

The chain uses TRBV6-1 and TRBJ2-7; D may be TRBD1 (6 bases). Deletions cut 11 bases from V and 3 bases from J, with 17 bases between. The germline gives CDR1 MNHNS, CDR2 SASEGT. This CDR3 comprises 13 residues. The CDR3 loop is CASQPGHRYEQYF. The DNA for the CDR3 is TGTGCCTCTCAGCCGGGACACCGCTACGAGCAGTACTTC.

This chain links TRBV29-1 with TRBJ2-3; TRBD2 aligns across 8 bases. V shed 8 bases, J shed 2 bases, and the junction held 9 bases outside the gene matches. This CDR3 is built from 14 residues. Germline CDR1 SQVTM, CDR2 ANQGSEA. CDR3 bases: TGCAGCTTCGTAGCGGGGACCTCCACAGATACGCAGTATTTT. Encoded protein: CSFVAGTSTDTQYF.

The V call is TRBV11-2, the J call TRBJ2-5, with TRBD2 matching over 11 bases. Germline CDR1 is SGHAT and CDR2 is FQNNGV. With 4 bases clipped from V and 4 bases from J, the junction kept 5 bases outside the gene matches. The CDR3 is made up of 15 amino acids. CDR3 nucleotide sequence: TGTGCCAGCAGCTCAGGCGGGACTAGCGGAGAGACCCAGTACTTC. It specifies CASSSGGTSGETQYF.

The chain carries TRBV30 and TRBJ1-2; D gene unclear. The germline V gene encodes CDR1 GTSNPN and CDR2 SVGIG (reference sequence). This CDR3 comprises 13 residues. Trimming took 3 bases from V and 1 from J, leaving 9 bases between them. The CDR3 DNA follows: TGTGCCTGGAGGTTTGGGAGTAACTATGGCTACACCTTC. Amino acid sequence: CAWRFGSNYGYTF. Full variable domain (rest looked up from reference TRBV30 and TRBJ1-2): SQTIHQWPATLVQPVGSPLSLECTVEGTSNPNLYWYRQAAGRGLQLLFYSVGIGQISSEVPQNLSASRPQDRQFILSSKKLLLSDSGFYLCAWRFGSNYGYTFGSGTRLTVV.

V is TRBV4-1 and J is TRBJ2-1; D unclear. Trimming shortened V by 0 bases and J by 7 bases, and 16 bases separated the two germline ends. The CDR3 sequence is 16 residues long. From germline, CDR1 is MGHRA and CDR2 YSYEKL. The CDR3 here is CASSQDPLHRANEQFF. CDR3 DNA: TGCGCCAGCAGCCAAGATCCTCTTCACCGGGCTAATGAGCAGTTCTTC.

The chain carries TRBV30 and TRBJ1-3, with D uncertain. The CDR3 has 15 amino acids. The V gene lost 3 bases and the J gene lost 3 bases, with 15 bases spanning the gap. CDR1 and CDR2 from the germline V gene are GTSNPN and SVGIG (reference sequence). The CDR3 sequence: CAWRPPWTFGNTIYF. The DNA for the CDR3 is TGTGCCTGGAGACCACCCTGGACTTTTGGAAACACCATATATTTT.

The chain carries TRBV30 and TRBJ2-7; the D gene is possibly TRBD2 (6 bases). Germline loops: CDR1 GTSNPN, CDR2 SVGIG (reference sequence). Trimming stripped 0 bases from V and 2 bases from J, with 14 bases between. There are 15 residues in the CDR3. The CDR3 coding sequence is TGTGCCTGGAGTGTAGGGACGGCGGGACCCTACGAGCAGTACTTC. It specifies CAWSVGTAGPYEQYF.

This chain connects TRBV7-2 to TRBJ2-7; TRBD1 matches at 7 bases. V was clipped by 2 bases and J by 3 bases; unmatched bases: 10. Per the germline V gene, CDR1 is SGHTA and CDR2 is FQGNSA. The length of the CDR3 is 16 residues. For the CDR3, the DNA is TGTGCCAGCAGCTTAAGACAGGGTTCATCGGGCTACGAGCAGTACTTC. Protein sequence: CASSLRQGSSGYEQYF.

The rearrangement uses TRBV18 and TRBJ2-7, with TRBD1 identical over 7 bases. Germline V CDR1 and CDR2: KGHSH, LQKENI. V gave up 3 bases and J gave up 2 bases; unmatched junction bases: 4. CDR3 length: 14 amino acids. In DNA form, the CDR3 reads TGTGCCAGCTCACCGGGACAGCAAGCCTACGAGCAGTACTTC. Encoded protein: CASSPGQQAYEQYF.

The chain carries TRBV9 and TRBJ1-1; 8 nucleotides line up with TRBD1. V trimming: 4 bases; J trimming: 4 bases; junction bases outside the gene matches: 6. The germline V gene has CDR1 SGDLS and CDR2 YYNGEE. The CDR3 contains 14 residues. CDR3 amino acids: CASSPGRGRTEAFF. The CDR3 bases are TGTGCCAGCAGCCCAGGCAGGGGGCGCACTGAAGCTTTCTTT.

The chain employs TRBV4-1 and TRBJ2-7; no clear D. The CDR3 has 13 amino acids. V dropped 0 bases and J dropped 3 bases, with 6 bases sitting between them. Germline CDR1 MGHRA, CDR2 YSYEKL. Here the CDR3 DNA reads TGCGCCAGCAGCCAAGAAGGCGGCTACGAGCAGTACTTC. This codes for CASSQEGGYEQYF.

V gene TRBV6-5 combines with J gene TRBJ2-7; D is tentatively TRBD1 or TRBD2 (6 bases each). CDR1 MNHEY and CDR2 SVGAGI come from the germline V gene. Trimming cost V 0 bases and J 2 bases, with 8 bases left between them. The CDR3 covers 14 residues. The CDR3 spells CASSYSEGAYEQYF. The CDR3, as DNA: TGTGCCAGCAGTTACTCGGAGGGGGCCTACGAGCAGTACTTC.

The table lists this clone with a count of one. This sequence joins TRBV27 and TRBJ1-1, with D tentatively TRBD1 (6 bases). Trimming left V 4 bases short and J 5 bases short, with 14 bases between. The CDR3 runs 14 residues. The germline CDR1 and CDR2 sequences are MNHEY and SMNVEV (reference sequence). CDR3 in DNA: TGTGCCAGCAGTTCACAGGGTGGAGGGACTGAAGCTTTCTTT. This gives the protein CASSSQGGGTEAFF.

The CDR3 here is CASSDRAGTQYF. The CDR3 nucleotides read TGTGCCAGCAGTGACAGGGCGGGTACGCAGTATTTT. J is TRBJ2-3 and V is TRBV2; D is tentatively TRBD1 or TRBD2 (5 bases each). This CDR3 has 12 residues. V was trimmed by 3 bases and J by 8 bases, leaving 9 bases between them. Looked up from germline, CDR1 is SNHLY and CDR2 is FYNNEI.

The rearrangement joins TRBV4-1 to TRBJ2-2; possibly TRBD1 for D (5 bases). CDR1 and CDR2 from the germline V gene are MGHRA and YSYEKL. The CDR3 sequence is 15 residues long. V was pared by 0 bases and J by 3 bases, with 8 bases between. CDR3 residues: CASSQEKGYTGELFF. The CDR3 bases are TGCGCCAGCAGCCAAGAGAAGGGGTACACCGGGGAGCTGTTTTTT.

This sequence joins TRBV27 and TRBJ2-1; 9 nucleotides align to TRBD2. The CDR3 length is 13 residues. V was clipped by 7 bases and J by 9 bases; unmatched bases: 7. Looked up from germline, CDR1 is MNHEY and CDR2 is SMNVEV (reference sequence). The CDR3 region is CASTKTSGREQFF. DNA for the CDR3: TGTGCCAGCACCAAGACTAGCGGCCGTGAGCAGTTCTTC.

This clone was seen once. The chain has TRBV5-1 and TRBJ2-2; 7 positions agree with TRBD2. CDR1 SGHRS and CDR2 YFSETQ come from the germline V gene. The CDR3 length is 15 residues. V lost 4 bases, J lost 0 bases, and 3 bases stayed unmatched. CDR3 sequence: CASSPRGANTGELFF. Written as DNA, the CDR3 is TGCGCCAGCAGCCCACGGGGGGCGAACACCGGGGAGCTGTTTTTT.

The chain uses TRBV5-1 and TRBJ1-1, with TRBD1 as a possible D gene (6 bases). CDR1 and CDR2 from the germline V gene are SGHRS and YFSETQ. Trimming pared 5 bases from V and 5 bases from J, leaving 16 bases between. The CDR3 covers 14 residues. The CDR3, as DNA: TGCGCCAGCAGTTTTACAGGGACGAGAACTGAAGCTTTCTTT. Encoded protein: CASSFTGTRTEAFF.

This chain connects TRBV19 to TRBJ1-1; 8 nucleotides line up with TRBD1. The CDR3 spans 14 residues. Germline assignment: CDR1 LNHDA and CDR2 SQIVND (reference sequence). With V trimmed by 5 bases and J by 2 bases, 4 bases remained unmatched. The CDR3 here is CASSRTGSNTEAFF. CDR3 nucleotide sequence: TGTGCCAGTAGTCGGACAGGGTCAAACACTGAAGCTTTCTTT. Full variable domain (rest looked up from reference TRBV19 and TRBJ1-1): DGGITQSPKYLFRKEGQNVTLSCEQNLNHDAMYWYRQDPGQGLRLIYYSQIVNDFQKGDIAEGYSVSREKKESFPLTVTSAQKNPTAFYLCASSRTGSNTEAFFGQGTRLTVV.

This chain uses TRBV10-3 with TRBJ1-2; 7 bases match TRBD1. CDR3 length equals 12 residues. J was trimmed by 5 bases and V by 8 bases; bases with no gene match: 5. From germline, CDR1 is ENHRY and CDR2 SYGVKD. CDR3 loop: CAIGRGFYGYTF. CDR3 coding DNA: TGTGCCATCGGCAGGGGGTTTTATGGCTACACCTTC.

J is TRBJ1-2 and V is TRBV5-6; D not certain. Germline V gene lookup returns CDR1 SGHDT and CDR2 YYEEEE. Trimming removed 4 bases from V and 6 bases from J, with 10 bases in between. This CDR3 contains 12 residues. CDR3 DNA sequence: TGTGCCAGCAGCCCCGGGAGTCATGGCTACACCTTC. Its translation is CASSPGSHGYTF.

The rearrangement joins TRBV25-1 to TRBJ2-1; 7 nucleotides agree with TRBD2. Germline V gene data show CDR1 as MGHDK and CDR2 as SYGVNS. The CDR3 sequence is 16 residues long. With 1 base clipped from V and 5 bases from J, the junction kept 8 bases outside the gene matches. CDR3 amino acids: CASSEWGGRGNNEQFF. For the CDR3, the DNA is TGTGCCAGCAGTGAATGGGGGGGGAGGGGAAACAATGAGCAGTTCTTC.

The gene calls are TRBV7-9 and TRBJ2-3, with D possibly matching TRBD1 (5 bases). The ends were cut back, 5 bases at V and 0 bases at J, with 12 bases in the middle. This CDR3 spans 15 amino acids. The V gene's germline CDR1 is SEHNR and CDR2 FQNEAQ (reference sequence). The DNA of the CDR3 is TGTGCCAGCAGCCTCGGACAAGCTAGCACAGATACGCAGTATTTT. It codes for CASSLGQASTDTQYF. The whole variable domain, remainder taken from reference TRBV7-9 and TRBJ2-3, is DTGVSQNPRHKITKRGQNVTFRCDPISEHNRLYWYRQTLGQGPEFLTYFQNEAQLEKSRLLSDRFSAERPKGSFSTLEIQRTEQGDSAMYLCASSLGQASTDTQYFGPGTRLTVL.

The CDR3 protein is CASSRSGANVLTF. Here the CDR3 DNA reads TGTGCCAGCAGCCGGTCTGGGGCCAACGTCCTGACTTTC. This rearrangement joins TRBV14 to TRBJ2-6; D gene ambiguous. This CDR3 region has 13 residues. Trimming cost V 4 bases and J 1 base, with 2 bases left between them. The germline V gene encodes CDR1 SGHDN and CDR2 FVKESK.

The rearrangement joins TRBV4-3 to TRBJ2-5; weak D call: TRBD2 (6 bases). Germline CDR1 is LGHNA and CDR2 is YSLEER. This CDR3 comprises 13 residues. V was pared by 0 bases and J by 5 bases, with 7 bases between. The CDR3 loop is CASSQDRGETQYF. Written as DNA, the CDR3 is TGCGCCAGCAGCCAAGATCGGGGGGAGACCCAGTACTTC.